Presented here are 19 T cell receptor beta chains from one specimen sequenced in a study of identical twins. Each CDR3 protein gets one entry after TCRdb re-called the 5' RACE reads with MiXCR. The sample has 640,000 or so distinct CDR3 sequences, 5.5% to 6.5% seen once; the top ten hold approximately 2%. Source material: naive T cells sorted from blood. These receptors all stem from a man aged 18 to 35 in good health.

This clonotype was recorded many times. The chain combines TRBV20-1 with TRBJ2-7; D might be TRBD1 or TRBD2, each matching 5 bases. This CDR3 is built from 13 residues. V lost 4 bases and J 5 bases, leaving 15 bases between the germline ends. Germline V gene lookup returns CDR1 DFQATT and CDR2 SNEGSKA (reference sequence). CDR3 DNA: TGCAGTGCTAAGTTCCGGGGCTTTCACGAGCAGTACTTC. This codes for CSAKFRGFHEQYF.

The table lists this clonotype with many counts. CDR3 amino acids: CASSLRDTTDTQYF. The DNA for the CDR3 is TGTGCCAGCAGTTTAAGGGACACCACAGATACGCAGTATTTT. V usage is TRBV12-3 or TRBV12-4 and J usage is TRBJ2-3, with D possibly being TRBD1 (6 bases). CDR3 length equals 14 residues. The germline V and J ends were trimmed by 2 bases and 2 bases, with 8 bases remaining between them.

The chain recombines TRBV25-1 with TRBJ1-3, with D hard to call. The germline V gene encodes CDR1 MGHDK and CDR2 SYGVNS. The V and J ends lost 7 bases and 2 bases respectively, with 15 bases between them. The CDR3 totals 15 residues. The CDR3 DNA follows: TGTGCCAGCACTGCGTCCGGTATAACTGGAAACACCATATATTTT. It encodes CASTASGITGNTIYF.

This clonotype was observed a few times. The DNA of the CDR3 is TGTGCCAGCAGTTTCCTACCACTAGATTCCACAGATACGCAGTATTTT. It translates to CASSFLPLDSTDTQYF. This chain joins TRBV12-3 or TRBV12-4 and TRBJ2-3; tentative D call: TRBD2 (5 bases). Trimming stripped 3 bases from V and 2 bases from J, with 15 bases between. The CDR3 is 16 residues long.

In this sample, this clonotype turned up many times. The chain combines TRBV24-1 with TRBJ2-3; 10 bases fit TRBD2. The junction had 12 bases not matched to a gene; V was cut back by 8 bases and J by 5 bases. The CDR3 loop spans 16 amino acids. The germline V gene encodes CDR1 KGHDR and CDR2 SFDVKD. As DNA, the CDR3 is TGTGCCACCAACGAGCGGGAGGGCCAGATTGAAGATACGCAGTATTTT. It encodes CATNEREGQIEDTQYF.

This clonotype was detected ten times or more. For the CDR3, the DNA is TGTGCCAGCAGCTCTCAAGGGCTAGCGGGAGGGTTTAACAATGAGCAGTTCTTC. Its translation is CASSSQGLAGGFNNEQFF. The J gene is TRBJ2-1, the V gene TRBV11-1; TRBD2 agrees at 12 bases. The germline gives CDR1 SGHAT, CDR2 FQDESV (reference sequence). CDR3 length: 18 residues. V was pared by 4 bases and J by 5 bases, with 12 bases of the junction left unmatched.

This clonotype was found many times. The V call is TRBV5-6, the J call TRBJ2-3; D not certain. The germline V gene encodes CDR1 SGHDT and CDR2 YYEEEE. This CDR3 is 12 amino acids long. Trimming stripped 4 bases from V and 6 bases from J, with 9 bases between. CDR3 DNA sequence: TGTGCCAGCAGCGAAACCCAGGATACGCAGTATTTT. It translates to CASSETQDTQYF.

Ten or more counts support this clonotype. The chain carries TRBV5-6 and TRBJ2-2; D unclear. The CDR3 consists of 12 residues. From germline, CDR1 is SGHDT and CDR2 YYEEEE. The V and J ends lost 5 bases and 6 bases respectively, with 8 bases between them. CDR3 in amino acids: CASSFAPGELFF. The CDR3 nucleotides read TGTGCCAGCAGTTTCGCTCCCGGGGAGCTGTTTTTT.

This clonotype was observed many times. This rearrangement joins TRBV29-1 to TRBJ2-5; 8 bases align to TRBD1. Germline loops: CDR1 SQVTM, CDR2 ANQGSEA. The CDR3 sequence is 12 residues long. V shed 8 bases, J shed 5 bases, and the junction held 7 bases outside the gene matches. CDR3: CSTGQGQETQYF. CDR3 nucleotide sequence: TGCAGCACCGGACAGGGACAGGAGACCCAGTACTTC.

This clonotype was seen ten or more times. The rearrangement joins TRBV5-1 to TRBJ2-1, with D unresolved. This CDR3 spans 13 amino acids. The V and J ends lost 4 bases and 9 bases respectively, with 14 bases between them. Germline values: CDR1 SGHRS, CDR2 YFSETQ. The CDR3 nucleotides are TGCGCCAGCAGCCCCGACATTACTACTGAGCAGTTCTTC. Translated: CASSPDITTEQFF.

This clonotype was picked up many times. The chain joins TRBV12-3 or TRBV12-4 to TRBJ1-1; TRBD1 is a possible D gene (5 bases). This CDR3 is 11 amino acids long. V gave up 7 bases and J gave up 6 bases, with 9 bases separating them. The chain's CDR3 is CASTQGPEAFF. CDR3 DNA: TGTGCCAGCACCCAGGGTCCTGAAGCTTTCTTT.

This clonotype was found a few times. The chain recombines TRBV3-1 with TRBJ2-7; D not resolved. Trimming took 4 bases from V and 3 from J, leaving 16 bases between them. The CDR3 extends over 15 amino acids. Germline V gene data show CDR1 as LGHDT and CDR2 as YNNKEL (reference sequence). As DNA, the CDR3 is TGTGCCAGCAGCCGGCCTGGCCTCGCGCTCTACGAGCAGTACGTC. Translation gives CASSRPGLALYEQYV.

The chain has TRBV5-4 and TRBJ2-3; D is possibly TRBD1 or TRBD2 (5 bases each). V lost 5 bases to trimming and J lost 5 bases, with 18 bases between them. The CDR3 length is 15 residues. Per germline, CDR1 SGHNT and CDR2 YYREEE (reference sequence). CDR3: CASRGWGSEQDTQYF. CDR3 DNA sequence: TGTGCCAGCAGGGGGTGGGGGAGTGAGCAAGATACGCAGTATTTT.

At least ten counts were recorded for this clonotype. The chain links TRBV7-9 to TRBJ2-5; D gene unclear. Germline V gene lookup returns CDR1 SEHNR and CDR2 FQNEAQ (reference sequence). The CDR3 loop spans 14 amino acids. Trimming stripped 4 bases from V and 4 bases from J, with 13 bases between. The CDR3 DNA is TGTGCCAGCAGCTCCCGAGTTATCGGAGAGACCCAGTACTTC. As protein: CASSSRVIGETQYF.

This clonotype was seen ten or more times. This sequence joins TRBV27 and TRBJ2-7; the match to TRBD1 covers 9 bases. There are 17 residues in the CDR3. The J segment lost 1 base and the V segment lost 6 bases, leaving 13 bases of the junction unmatched. Looked up from germline, CDR1 is MNHEY and CDR2 is SMNVEV (reference sequence). CDR3 nucleotide sequence: TGTGCCAGCAGCTTGGGCCTTTCCGGGACAGGGTCCTACGAGCAGTACTTC. Its translation: CASSLGLSGTGSYEQYF.

CDR3 coding DNA: TGTGCCAGCAGCTCCCACCTCCTGCTCGGAGCTAGCACAGATACGCAGTATTTT. This translates into CASSSHLLLGASTDTQYF. The V and J genes are TRBV11-1 and TRBJ2-3, with D uncertain. The CDR3 consists of 18 residues. Germline-derived CDR1 and CDR2 are SGHAT and FQDESV (reference sequence). The ends were cut back, 4 bases at V and 0 bases at J, with 20 bases in the middle.

This clonotype occurred many times. The rearrangement links TRBV20-1 to TRBJ2-1; 7 bases fit TRBD2. With V trimmed by 1 base and J by 8 bases, 2 bases remained unmatched. Germline lookup yields CDR1 DFQATT and CDR2 SNEGSKA (reference sequence). The CDR3 is 12 residues long. CDR3 amino acids: CSARGLADEQFF. As DNA, the CDR3 is TGCAGTGCTAGAGGGCTAGCGGATGAGCAGTTCTTC.

This clonotype occurred a few times. The chain is built from TRBV19 and TRBJ1-1; 10 bases match TRBD1. Germline V gene sequence: CDR1 LNHDA, CDR2 SQIVND (reference sequence). The CDR3 length is 15 residues. V shed 5 bases, J shed 0 bases, and the junction held 3 bases outside the gene matches. The CDR3 sequence: CASSYGTGVNTEAFF. The CDR3 DNA follows: TGTGCCAGTAGTTACGGGACAGGGGTGAACACTGAAGCTTTCTTT.

J is TRBJ2-1 and V is TRBV27; TRBD1 agrees at 9 bases. Germline CDR1 is MNHEY and CDR2 is SMNVEV (reference sequence). With V trimmed by 6 bases and J by 5 bases, 8 bases remained unmatched. The CDR3 runs to 15 residues. This CDR3 is CASSPRTGDNNEQFF. The CDR3 coding sequence is TGTGCCAGCAGCCCTCGGACAGGGGACAACAATGAGCAGTTCTTC.